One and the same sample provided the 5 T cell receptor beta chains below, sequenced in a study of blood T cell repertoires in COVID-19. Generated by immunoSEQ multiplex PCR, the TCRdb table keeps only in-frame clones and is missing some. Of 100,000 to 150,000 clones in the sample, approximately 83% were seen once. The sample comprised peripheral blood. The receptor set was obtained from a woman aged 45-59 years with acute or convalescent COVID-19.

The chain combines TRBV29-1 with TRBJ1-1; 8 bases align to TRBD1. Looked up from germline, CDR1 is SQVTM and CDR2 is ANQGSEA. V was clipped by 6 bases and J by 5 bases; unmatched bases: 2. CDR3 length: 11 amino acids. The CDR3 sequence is CSVDRGTEAFF. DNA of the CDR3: TGCAGCGTAGACAGGGGAACTGAAGCTTTCTTT.

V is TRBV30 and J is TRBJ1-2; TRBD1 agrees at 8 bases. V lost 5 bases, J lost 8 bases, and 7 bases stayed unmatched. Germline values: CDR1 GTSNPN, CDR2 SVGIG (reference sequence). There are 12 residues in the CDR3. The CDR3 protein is CAWARDRTGYTF. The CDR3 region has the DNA TGTGCCTGGGCCCGGGACAGGACGGGCTACACCTTC.

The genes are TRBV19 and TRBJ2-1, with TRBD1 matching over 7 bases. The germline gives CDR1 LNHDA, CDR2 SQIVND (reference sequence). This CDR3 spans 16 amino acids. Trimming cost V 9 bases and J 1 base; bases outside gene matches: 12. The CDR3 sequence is CASQTAGGGSYNEQFF. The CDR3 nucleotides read TGTGCCAGCCAAACGGCAGGGGGTGGATCCTACAATGAGCAGTTCTTC.

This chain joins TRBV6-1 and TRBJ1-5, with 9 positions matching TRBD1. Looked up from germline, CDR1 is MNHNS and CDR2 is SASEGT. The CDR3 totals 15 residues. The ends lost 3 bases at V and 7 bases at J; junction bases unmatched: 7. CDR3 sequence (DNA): TGTGCCAGCAGTGACCAGGGACAGGGAGGACAGCCCCAGCATTTT. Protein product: CASSDQGQGGQPQHF.

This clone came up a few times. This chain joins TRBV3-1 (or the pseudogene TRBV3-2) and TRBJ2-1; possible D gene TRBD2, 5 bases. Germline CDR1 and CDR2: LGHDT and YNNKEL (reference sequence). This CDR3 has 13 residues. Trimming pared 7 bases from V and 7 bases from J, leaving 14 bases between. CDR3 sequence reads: CASTYERGNEQFF. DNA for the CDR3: TGTGCCAGCACCTACGAACGGGGAAATGAGCAGTTCTTC.